This T cell receptor beta chain was recorded in a study of T cell repertoires in cytomegalovirus infection. The overall study: In public TCR beta signatures, there were indications of both CMV infection and matching HLA type. Points from the study as a whole: Clonotypes of TCR beta that were HLA-C-restricted and CMV-specific dominated the ex vivo response.

TCRdb redid the calling of the reads with MiXCR, one entry per CDR3 protein. The data show some 300,000 distinct CDR3 sequences, around 9.1% seen once. This CDR3 comprises 12 residues. Germline V gene data show CDR1 as ENHRY and CDR2 as SYGVKD. Between the trimmed V and J ends, which lost 4 bases and 6 bases, there was a span of 7 bases. In regard to this clonotype: Its antigen remains unknown.

Sequenced sample: PBMCs. The rearrangement links TRBV10-3 to TRBJ2-4; D is uncertain. The sequence was collected from a human donor in good health (CMV status not recorded). Some clones in this sample may be carry-over from other donors' samples. CDR3 bases: TGTGCCATCAGTGGAACCGGAAACATTCAGTACTTC. This translates into CAISGTGNIQYF.